These T cell receptor beta chains were read from a single sample in a study of control samples from healthy donors and cancer patients. Repertoires were generated with immunoSEQ multiplex PCR, while TCRdb's copy carries only in-frame clones and drops some. The data contain 60,000 to 95,000 clones, roughly 84% of them singletons. The sequenced material came from blood. These receptors all come from a man aged 50 to 60 in good health. Both conserved end residues are trimmed from each CDR3.

J gene,V gene,CDR3 protein
TRBJ2-3,TRBV5-1,ASSLDPREQGQY
TRBJ2-5,TRBV29-1,SVVSLQAAGETQY
TRBJ1-1,TRBV20-1,SASGRANTEAF
TRBJ1-2,TRBV6-5,ASSTGGAYGYT
TRBJ2-1,TRBV5-1,ASSMTTDSHNEQF
TRBJ2-5,TRBV24-1,ATSDSSTAQETQY
TRBJ2-7,TRBV7-6,ASATGSSYEQY
TRBJ1-2,TRBV23-1,ASSQCFVGSYGYT
TRBJ2-5,TRBV3-1/TRBV3-2,ASSQVGPGLAGETQY
TRBJ2-2,TRBV19,ASSLSGTNTGELF
TRBJ1-4,TRBV2,ASGGDGEKLF
TRBJ1-2,TRBV3-1/TRBV3-2,ASSQRQGIGFNYGYT
TRBJ2-7,TRBV20-1,SASGLGGGPWGEQY
TRBJ2-6,TRBV10-2,ASSFSGMGASGANVLT
TRBJ1-3,TRBV7-6,ASSLVASSGNTIY
TRBJ2-7,TRBV5-1,ASSLGSGTVTYEQY
TRBJ2-1,TRBV4-3,ASSQETPTGSSYNEQF
TRBJ1-2,TRBV7-9,ASSSYPGTLSGYT
TRBJ1-6,TRBV5-6,ASSLGISGENSPLH
TRBJ2-7,TRBV28,ASSSRGGTYEQY
TRBJ2-7,TRBV11-3,ASSLVNTGDRAYEQY
TRBJ1-1,TRBV29-1,SAQANTEAF
TRBJ2-3,TRBV11-2,ASSPGAGGTDTQY
TRBJ1-4,TRBV6-5,ASSLTNEKLF
TRBJ2-1,TRBV6-6,ASSYGGRVINNEQF
TRBJ2-1,TRBV7-3,ASSLNWRETAEQF
TRBJ2-7,TRBV11-2,ASSSPDRGYEQY
TRBJ1-5,TRBV7-2,ASSPGANQPQH
TRBJ1-2,TRBV7-2,ASSLRGGTQVSGYT
TRBJ2-5,TRBV3-1/TRBV3-2,ASSQASLGGRAGETQY
TRBJ1-2,TRBV19,ASTDRAYGYT
TRBJ1-6,TRBV11-3,ASSLSTYNSPLH
TRBJ2-1,TRBV9,ASSGLNEQF
TRBJ2-7,TRBV7-9,ASSLDSEYLYEQY
TRBJ2-1,TRBV28,ASSFGGLAEYNEQF
TRBJ1-6,TRBV6-5,ASRKQGQNSPLH
TRBJ2-7,TRBV18,ASSPNRGSGVEQY
TRBJ2-2,TRBV6-6,ASSPREATGELF
TRBJ2-5,TRBV4-1,ASSPGGRGSGETQY